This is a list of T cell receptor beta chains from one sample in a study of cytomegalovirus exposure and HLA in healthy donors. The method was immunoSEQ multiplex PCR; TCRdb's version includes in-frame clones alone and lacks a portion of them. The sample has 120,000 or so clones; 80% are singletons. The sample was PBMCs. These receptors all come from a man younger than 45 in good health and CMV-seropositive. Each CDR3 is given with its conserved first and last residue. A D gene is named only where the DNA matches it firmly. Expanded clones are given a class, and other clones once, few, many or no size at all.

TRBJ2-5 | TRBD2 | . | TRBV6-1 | CASSGTRLDQETQYF | TGTGCCAGCAGCGGGACTAGGTTAGATCAAGAGACCCAGTACTTC
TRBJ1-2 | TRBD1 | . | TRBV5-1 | CASSPGQGAYYGYTF | TGCGCCAGCAGCCCGGGACAGGGGGCGTACTATGGCTACACCTTC
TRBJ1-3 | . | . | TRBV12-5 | CASGLVFGRSSSGNTIYF | TGTGCTAGTGGTTTGGTATTTGGCAGGTCGAGCTCTGGAAACACCATATATTTT
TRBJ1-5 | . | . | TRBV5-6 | CASSWARDQPQHF | TGTGCCAGCAGCTGGGCGAGAGATCAGCCCCAGCATTTT
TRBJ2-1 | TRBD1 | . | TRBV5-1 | CASSLTGDEQFF | TGCGCCAGCAGCTTAACAGGGGATGAGCAGTTCTTC
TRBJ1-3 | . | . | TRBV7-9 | CASSLGDTRNTIYF | TGTGCCAGCAGCTTAGGGGACACCCGAAACACCATATATTTT
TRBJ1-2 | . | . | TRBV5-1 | CASSATYYGYTF | TGCGCCAGCAGCGCGACTTACTATGGCTACACCTTC
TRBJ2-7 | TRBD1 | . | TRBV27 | CASSSGQGDDEQYF | TGTGCCAGCAGTTCGGGACAGGGGGATGATGAGCAGTACTTC
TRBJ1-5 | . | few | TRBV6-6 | CASSYYRDQPQHF | TGTGCCAGCAGTTACTACCGGGATCAGCCCCAGCATTTT
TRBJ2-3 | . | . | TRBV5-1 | CASSVRGQSSTDTQYF | TGCGCCAGCAGCGTCAGGGGCCAATCTAGCACAGATACGCAGTATTTT
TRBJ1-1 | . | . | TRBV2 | CAPGVSYTEAFF | TGTGCCCCCGGGGTTAGTTACACTGAAGCTTTCTTT
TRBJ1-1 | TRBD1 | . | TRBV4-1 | CASSRRTGEGEAFF | TGCGCCAGCAGCCGTAGGACAGGGGAGGGTGAAGCTTTCTTT
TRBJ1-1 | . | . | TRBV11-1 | CASSRAGRSTEAFF | TGTGCCAGCAGTCGGGCGGGGCGTAGCACTGAAGCTTTCTTT
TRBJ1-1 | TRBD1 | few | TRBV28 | CASRTRQGLGTEAFF | TGTGCCAGCAGGACAAGACAGGGCTTGGGCACTGAAGCTTTCTTT
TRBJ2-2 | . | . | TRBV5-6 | CASSLDPSGELFF | TGTGCCAGCAGCTTGGACCCCAGCGGGGAGCTGTTTTTT
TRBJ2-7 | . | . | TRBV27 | CASRIGQITPYEQYF | TGTGCCAGCCGAATAGGACAGATCACTCCCTACGAGCAGTACTTC
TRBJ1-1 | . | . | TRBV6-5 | CASSSPSEREAFF | TGTGCCAGCAGTTCCCCGAGCGAGAGGGAAGCTTTCTTT
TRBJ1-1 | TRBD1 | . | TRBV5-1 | CASSLDRGRSEAFF | TGCGCCAGCAGCTTGGACAGGGGGCGTTCTGAAGCTTTCTTT
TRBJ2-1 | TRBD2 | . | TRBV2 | CASSEAAGGWVKYNEQFF | TGTGCCAGCAGTGAAGCGGCGGGGGGGTGGGTTAAATACAATGAGCAGTTCTTC
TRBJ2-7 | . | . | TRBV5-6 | CASSFGQYEQYF | TGTGCCAGCAGCTTCGGACAGTACGAGCAGTACTTC
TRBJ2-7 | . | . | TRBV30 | CAWSVRGRGAFEQYF | TGTGCCTGGAGTGTACGAGGGCGGGGAGCGTTCGAGCAGTACTTC
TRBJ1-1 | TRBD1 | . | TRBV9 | CASSVEQGGTEAFF | TGTGCCAGCAGCGTAGAACAGGGGGGCACTGAAGCTTTCTTT
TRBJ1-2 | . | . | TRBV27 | CASSPPGRGGYTF | TGTGCCAGCAGCCCTCCAGGCAGGGGAGGCTACACCTTC
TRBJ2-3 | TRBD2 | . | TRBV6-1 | CASSRTSGSTDTQYF | TGTGCCAGCAGTAGGACTAGCGGGAGCACAGATACGCAGTATTTT
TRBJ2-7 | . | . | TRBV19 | CASTTTFPGYEQYF | TGTGCCTCAACGACGACCTTCCCGGGGTACGAGCAGTACTTC
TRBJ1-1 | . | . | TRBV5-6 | CASSLVRRNTEAFF | TGTGCCAGCAGCTTGGTCCGCAGGAACACTGAAGCTTTCTTT
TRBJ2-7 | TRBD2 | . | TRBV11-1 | CASSKFGGEQYF | TGTGCCAGCAGTAAATTCGGGGGGGAGCAGTACTTC
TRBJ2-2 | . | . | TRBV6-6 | CASSYPTTGTGELFF | TGTGCCAGCAGTTACCCGACTACCGGCACCGGGGAGCTGTTTTTT
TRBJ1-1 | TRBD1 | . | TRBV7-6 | CASSSDRGRFIAEAFF | TGTGCCAGCAGCTCTGACAGGGGTCGGTTTATCGCTGAAGCTTTCTTT
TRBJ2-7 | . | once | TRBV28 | CASSPLEGAHEQYF | TGTGCCAGCAGTCCCTTGGAGGGGGCCCACGAGCAGTACTTC
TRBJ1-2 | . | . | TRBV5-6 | CASSFSGLGYGYTF | TGTGCCAGCAGCTTTTCGGGGTTGGGGTATGGCTACACCTTC
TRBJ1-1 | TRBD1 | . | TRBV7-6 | CASSYGQAHAEAFF | TGTGCCAGCAGCTACGGACAGGCCCACGCTGAAGCTTTCTTT
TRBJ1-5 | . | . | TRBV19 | CASSTQGGPQHF | TGTGCCAGTAGTACCCAAGGGGGGCCCCAGCATTTT
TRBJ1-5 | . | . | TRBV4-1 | CASSQGAREGNQPQHF | TGCGCCAGCAGCCAAGGGGCCAGGGAAGGAAATCAGCCCCAGCATTTT
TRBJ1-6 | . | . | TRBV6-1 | CASSGDSISSPLHF | TGTGCCAGCAGTGGCGACAGTATTTCTTCACCCCTCCACTTT
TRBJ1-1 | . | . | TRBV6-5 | CASSYSGVLAEAFF | TGTGCCAGCAGTTACTCCGGGGTCTTGGCTGAAGCTTTCTTT
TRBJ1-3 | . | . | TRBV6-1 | CASSEEQVYSGNTIYF | TGTGCCAGCAGTGAAGAACAGGTATACTCTGGAAACACCATATATTTT
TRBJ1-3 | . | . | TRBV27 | CASRDYSGNTIYF | TGTGCCAGCCGGGACTACTCTGGAAACACCATATATTTT
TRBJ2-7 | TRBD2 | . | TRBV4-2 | CASSQGLAGQSEQYF | TGTGCCAGCAGCCAAGGACTAGCGGGGCAGTCCGAGCAGTACTTC
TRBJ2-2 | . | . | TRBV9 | CASSVAPGTPTGELFF | TGTGCCAGCAGCGTAGCTCCGGGTACCCCCACCGGGGAGCTGTTTTTT
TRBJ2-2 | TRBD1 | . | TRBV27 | CASSSPRDRAYGELFF | TGTGCCAGCAGTTCCCCCCGGGACAGGGCTTACGGGGAGCTGTTTTTT
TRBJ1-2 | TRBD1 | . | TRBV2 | CASSSTGQGLIYGYTF | TGTGCCAGCAGTTCTACGGGACAGGGGTTAATCTATGGCTACACCTTC
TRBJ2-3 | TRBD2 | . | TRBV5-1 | CASSSGRGGGTDTQYF | TGCGCCAGCAGCTCCGGGCGGGGGGGCGGCACAGATACGCAGTATTTT
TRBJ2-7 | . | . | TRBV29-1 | CSVEDGAGPGDYEQYF | TGCAGCGTTGAAGATGGAGCGGGTCCGGGTGACTACGAGCAGTACTTC
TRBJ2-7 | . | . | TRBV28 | CASSLLGVGFPPPLYEQYF | TGTGCCAGCAGTTTACTCGGGGTGGGGTTTCCACCTCCACTCTACGAGCAGTACTTC
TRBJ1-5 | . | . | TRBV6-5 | CASSARGYGDQPQHF | TGTGCCAGCAGTGCCAGGGGTTACGGCGATCAGCCCCAGCATTTT
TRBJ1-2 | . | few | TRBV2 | CASSGSGRDYGYTF | TGTGCCAGCAGTGGCTCAGGGAGGGACTATGGCTACACCTTC
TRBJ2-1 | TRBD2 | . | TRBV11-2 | CASSLGLAGTYNEQFF | TGTGCCAGCAGCCTCGGACTAGCGGGGACCTACAATGAGCAGTTCTTC
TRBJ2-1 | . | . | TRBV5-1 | CASSLGEEQFF | TGCGCCAGCAGCTTGGGGGAGGAGCAGTTCTTC
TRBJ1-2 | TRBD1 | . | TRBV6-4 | CATRDREYGYTF | TGTGCCACCAGGGACAGGGAGTATGGCTACACCTTC
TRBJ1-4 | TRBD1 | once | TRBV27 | CASSYGQGETYNEKLFF | TGTGCCAGCAGCTACGGACAGGGCGAAACCTATAATGAAAAACTGTTTTTT
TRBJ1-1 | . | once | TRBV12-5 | CASGPPVARGEAFF | TGTGCTAGTGGTCCCCCCGTGGCCCGGGGTGAAGCTTTCTTT
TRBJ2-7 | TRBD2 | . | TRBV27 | CASSYTSGGIYEQYF | TGTGCCAGCAGTTACACTAGCGGGGGAATCTACGAGCAGTACTTC